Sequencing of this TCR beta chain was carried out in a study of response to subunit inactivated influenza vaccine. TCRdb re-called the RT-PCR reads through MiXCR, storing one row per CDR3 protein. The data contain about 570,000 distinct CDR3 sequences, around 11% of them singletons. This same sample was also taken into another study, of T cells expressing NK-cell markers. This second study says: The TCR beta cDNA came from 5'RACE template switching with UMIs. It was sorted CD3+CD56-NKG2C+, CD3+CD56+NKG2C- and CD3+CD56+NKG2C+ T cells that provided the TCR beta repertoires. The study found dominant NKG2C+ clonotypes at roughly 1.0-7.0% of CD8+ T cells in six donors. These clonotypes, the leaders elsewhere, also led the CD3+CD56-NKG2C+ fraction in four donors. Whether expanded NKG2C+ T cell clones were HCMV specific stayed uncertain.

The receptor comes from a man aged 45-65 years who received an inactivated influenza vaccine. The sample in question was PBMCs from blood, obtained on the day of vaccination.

The CDR3 here is CAWSVLAGFQQYF. CDR3 nucleotides: TGTGCCTGGAGTGTACTAGCGGGCTTTCAGCAGTACTTC. This chain connects TRBV30 to TRBJ2-7; 9 nucleotides align to TRBD2. This CDR3 region has 13 residues. Trimming at V came to 0 bases and at J to 8 bases, leaving 5 bases not matched to a gene. The germline V gene encodes CDR1 GTSNPN and CDR2 SVGIG (reference sequence).